This TCR beta chain was found in a study of T cell responses to AZD1222 COVID-19 vaccine. In the case of this clone: The antigen is not known.

Here immunoSEQ multiplex PCR was the method, and the copy in TCRdb shows in-frame clones only, minus some. The sample has around 100,000 clones; about 80% are singletons. Study-wide results and caveats: Donors were largely white British and mainly female; clonal diversity was possibly underestimated. Dominant at 160-218 and 743-854, vaccine-associated CD4 TCRs also spanned spike.

The material was peripheral blood, obtained on day 0 of AZD1222 vaccination. This clonotype originated in an adult in good health.

This chain's CDR3 is CASRQQGAGNTIYF. The CDR3 bases are TGTGCCAGTAGACAACAGGGAGCTGGAAACACCATATATTTT. The chain has TRBV19 and TRBJ1-3; possibly TRBD1 for D (6 bases). The length of the CDR3 is 14 residues. The germline CDR1 and CDR2 sequences are LNHDA and SQIVND (reference sequence). Trimming left V 6 bases short and J 2 bases short, with 11 bases between.